The next 23 T cell receptor beta chains were all read from a single sample in a study of CD8 T cells in ankylosing spondylitis. General study results and limits: What appeared characteristic of ankylosing spondylitis blood was a TCR beta motif of eight or nine highly homologous variants.

Via MiXCR, TCRdb re-called the 5' RACE reads, giving one row per CDR3 protein. The table lists fewer than 400,000 distinct CDR3 sequences, about 22% of them singletons, with roughly a sixth in the top ten. Their antigens are not known. Material for sequencing was blood, either unsorted or a sorted T cell fraction (not recorded which). The receptors originated from a male donor with ankylosing spondylitis.

This clonotype was recorded a few times. The V gene is TRBV5-5, the J gene TRBJ2-2; 11 bases are a match to TRBD2. V lost 5 bases and J lost 1; bases outside the gene matches: 4. Germline V gene sequence: CDR1 SGHKS, CDR2 YYEKEE (reference sequence). The CDR3 loop spans 16 amino acids. CDR3 nucleotide sequence: TGTGCCAGCAGTCGGGGACTAGCGGTGAACACCGGGGAGCTGTTTTTT. Translated: CASSRGLAVNTGELFF.

In this sample, this clonotype turned up a few times. The chain couples TRBV25-1 to TRBJ2-7; the D is unclear. The germline V gene has CDR1 MGHDK and CDR2 SYGVNS. V lost 7 bases and J lost 6, with 13 bases in between. This CDR3 is built from 12 residues. The CDR3 region has the DNA TGTGCCAGCATGTCAGGCAACTCCGAGCAGTACTTC. Translating gives CASMSGNSEQYF.

The chain links TRBV7-9 to TRBJ2-3; 14 nucleotides line up with TRBD2. CDR3 length equals 17 residues. CDR1 SEHNR and CDR2 FQNEAQ come from the germline V gene (reference sequence). V lost 1 base, J lost 4 bases, and 4 bases stayed unmatched. CDR3 nucleotides: TGTGCCAGCAGCTTAGGGACTAGCGGGAGGCTCTCAGATACGCAGTATTTT. It specifies CASSLGTSGRLSDTQYF.

This clonotype has more than one count but fewer than ten. The chain joins TRBV15 to TRBJ2-5, with 10 positions matching TRBD1. Looked up from germline, CDR1 is LNHNV and CDR2 is YYDKDF (reference sequence). The V segment lost 3 bases and the J segment 3 bases; nucleotides outside the gene matches: 4. The CDR3 is made up of 15 amino acids. CDR3 loop: CATSRDRGLKETQYF. DNA of the CDR3: TGTGCCACCAGCAGGGACAGGGGGTTGAAAGAGACCCAGTACTTC.

This clonotype was observed a few times. This chain joins TRBV6-1 and TRBJ1-1, with 8 bases fitting TRBD1. V was clipped by 5 bases and J by 4 bases; unmatched bases: 9. Germline-derived CDR1 and CDR2 are MNHNS and SASEGT. The CDR3 consists of 15 residues. The chain's CDR3 is CASSSQGARGTEAFF. CDR3 DNA sequence: TGTGCCAGCAGTAGCCAGGGGGCGCGGGGCACTGAAGCTTTCTTT.

The CDR3 DNA reads TGTGCCAGCAGTCTACAGGGTTTAGGTGGAGAGACCCAGTACTTC. Translation gives CASSLQGLGGETQYF. J is TRBJ2-5 and V is TRBV6-2 or TRBV6-3; weak D call: TRBD1 (6 bases). Germline CDR1 MNHEY, CDR2 SVGEGT. V was cut by 5 bases and J by 4 bases, with 17 bases left in between. The CDR3 contains 15 residues.

This clonotype was seen a handful of times. The CDR3 DNA reads TGTGCCAGCAGCGGGACAGGTCCGTCGGCCTTCTACGAGCAGTACTTC. Amino acids: CASSGTGPSAFYEQYF. The chain recombines TRBV7-6 with TRBJ2-7; TRBD1 agrees at 8 bases. Losses at the gene ends were 5 bases for V and 3 bases for J; bases not matched to a gene: 12. CDR1 is SGHVS, CDR2 FNYEAQ, per germline. This CDR3 spans 16 amino acids.

The chain joins TRBV3-1 to TRBJ2-5; TRBD2 might be the D (5 bases). Germline CDR1 and CDR2: LGHDT and YNNKEL (reference sequence). V was pared by 3 bases and J by 4 bases, with 15 bases between. There are 15 residues in the CDR3. The chain's CDR3 is CASSHPTRNRETQYF. For the CDR3, the DNA is TGTGCCAGCAGCCACCCTACTAGGAACAGAGAGACCCAGTACTTC.

The chain has TRBV28 and TRBJ1-1, with 7 positions matching TRBD1. This CDR3 is 14 amino acids long. With V trimmed by 7 bases and J by 1 base, 6 bases remained unmatched. Germline V gene data show CDR1 as MDHEN and CDR2 as SYDVKM. The CDR3 reads CASKPGQRNTEAFF. The CDR3 DNA is TGTGCCAGCAAGCCGGGACAGAGGAACACTGAAGCTTTCTTT.

V usage is TRBV11-1 and J usage is TRBJ2-1; 8 bases line up with TRBD1. The CDR3 runs 14 residues. Germline V lookup: CDR1 SGHAT, CDR2 FQDESV (reference sequence). J gave up 5 bases and V 3 bases, and 3 bases lay outside the gene matches. The chain's CDR3 is CASSFAGGHNEQFF. The CDR3 bases are TGTGCCAGCAGCTTTGCAGGGGGCCACAATGAGCAGTTCTTC.

This rearrangement joins TRBV5-1 to TRBJ2-2; D is perhaps TRBD1 (6 bases). Germline V gives CDR1 SGHRS, CDR2 YFSETQ. The V end was cut by 3 bases, the J end by 5 bases, with 11 bases between. The CDR3 is 14 amino acids. CDR3 DNA: TGCGCCAGCAGCTGGAGAGGGGGTACCGGGGAGCTGTTTTTT. Translation: CASSWRGGTGELFF.

The CDR3 coding sequence is TGCAGCGCTCGGACTAGCGGGAGGGCCGACGAGCAGTACTTC. It is translated as CSARTSGRADEQYF. The V call is TRBV29-1, the J call TRBJ2-7; TRBD2 aligns across 15 bases. The CDR3 has 14 amino acids. With 7 bases clipped from V and 5 bases from J, the junction kept 6 bases outside the gene matches. Germline loops: CDR1 SQVTM, CDR2 ANQGSEA.

The chain uses TRBV4-1 and TRBJ2-5; TRBD1 or TRBD2 may be the D gene (5 bases each). Per germline, CDR1 MGHRA and CDR2 YSYEKL. Trimming took 5 bases from V and 1 from J, leaving 8 bases between them. The CDR3 loop spans 13 amino acids. The DNA of the CDR3 is TGCGCCAGCAGCAAGGGGACCCAAGAGACCCAGTACTTC. Protein product: CASSKGTQETQYF.

V is TRBV6-2 or TRBV6-3 and J is TRBJ2-2; 9 bases map to TRBD1. There are 18 residues in the CDR3. Trimming removed 4 bases from V and 0 bases from J; junction bases left unmatched: 9. The germline V gene has CDR1 MNHEY and CDR2 SVGEGT. In nucleotides, the CDR3 is TGTGCCAGCAGTTCCTCTCACAGGGGGCGCCCGAACACCGGGGAGCTGTTTTTT. It codes for CASSSSHRGRPNTGELFF.

V and J are TRBV12-3 or TRBV12-4 and TRBJ2-7; 7 bases fit TRBD2. V gave up 6 bases and J gave up 4 bases; unmatched junction bases: 9. The CDR3 is made up of 14 amino acids. CDR3 in DNA: TGTGCCAGCAGACCAACGGGAGGTGGGTACGAGCAGTACTTC. Translation: CASRPTGGGYEQYF.

The table lists this clonotype with a few counts. The V gene is TRBV20-1, the J gene TRBJ2-7; TRBD1 matches 7 bases. Looked up from germline, CDR1 is DFQATT and CDR2 is SNEGSKA (reference sequence). This CDR3 is 13 amino acids long. V shed 5 bases, J shed 4 bases, and the junction held 8 bases outside the gene matches. The CDR3 is CSADGPGGYEQYF. CDR3 bases: TGCAGTGCTGACGGACCAGGGGGTTACGAGCAGTACTTC.

This clonotype came up a few times. The chain carries TRBV5-1 and TRBJ2-5, with 9 nucleotides matching TRBD2. The J segment lost 1 base and the V segment lost 0 bases, leaving 7 bases of the junction unmatched. Germline-derived CDR1 and CDR2 are SGHRS and YFSETQ. This CDR3 is 17 amino acids long. The chain's CDR3 is CASSLASTSGPQETQYF. For the CDR3, the DNA is TGCGCCAGCAGCTTGGCCAGCACTAGCGGGCCCCAAGAGACCCAGTACTTC.

This clonotype was detected ten times or more. The rearrangement links TRBV3-1 to TRBJ2-1, with D uncertain. V lost 1 base, J lost 9 bases, and 7 bases lay in between. This CDR3 spans 12 amino acids. CDR1 and CDR2 from the germline V gene are LGHDT and YNNKEL (reference sequence). In DNA form, the CDR3 reads TGTGCCAGCAGCCAAGTATATGGTGAGCAGTTCTTC. Protein product: CASSQVYGEQFF.

This clonotype has ten or more counts. The J gene is TRBJ1-1, the V gene TRBV4-3; no definite D call. The V and J ends lost 1 base and 1 base respectively, with 7 bases between them. The germline gives CDR1 LGHNA, CDR2 YSLEER. The CDR3 consists of 14 residues. CDR3 coding DNA: TGCGCCAGCAGCCAAGTAATAGGGAACACTGAAGCTTTCTTT. Translation gives CASSQVIGNTEAFF.

This rearrangement joins TRBV2 to TRBJ1-1, with D possibly matching TRBD1 (5 bases). V was cut by 3 bases and J by 0 bases, with 8 bases left in between. Germline CDR1 SNHLY, CDR2 FYNNEI. The CDR3 totals 14 residues. This chain's CDR3 is CASSESGLNTEAFF. The CDR3 nucleotides read TGTGCCAGCAGTGAGTCGGGGCTGAACACTGAAGCTTTCTTT. Based on the CDR3 plus reference TRBV2 and TRBJ1-1, the full variable domain is EPEVTQTPSHQVTQMGQEVILRCVPISNHLYFYWYRQILGQKVEFLVSFYNNEISEKSEIFDDQFSVERPDGSNFTLKIRSTKLEDSAMYFCASSESGLNTEAFFGQGTRLTVV.

The V and J genes are TRBV7-6 and TRBJ2-1, with 9 bases fitting TRBD2. Germline trimming cut 7 bases from V and 6 bases from J; bases unmatched to any gene: 4. The germline gives CDR1 SGHVS, CDR2 FNYEAQ. This CDR3 region has 13 residues. Here the CDR3 reads CASTSGRFNEQFF. The DNA for the CDR3 is TGTGCCAGCACCAGCGGGAGGTTCAATGAGCAGTTCTTC. Drawing the rest from reference TRBV7-6 and TRBJ2-1, the complete variable domain is GAGVSQSPRYKVTKRGQDVALRCDPISGHVSLYWYRQALGQGPEFLTYFNYEAQQDKSGLPNDRFSAERPEGSISTLTIQRTEQRDSAMYRCASTSGRFNEQFFGPGTRLTVL.

This clonotype has more than one count but fewer than ten. This sequence joins TRBV4-1 and TRBJ2-7; D is possibly TRBD2 (8 bases). Germline V lookup: CDR1 MGHRA, CDR2 YSYEKL. The CDR3 has 18 residues. Between the trimmed V and J ends, which lost 1 base and 6 bases, there was a span of 25 bases. The CDR3 DNA is TGCGCCAGCAGCCAAGCGGTAGGGACTAGGGGGCGTCTCGGCGAGCAGTACTTC. This codes for CASSQAVGTRGRLGEQYF.

This clonotype occurred a few times. The CDR3 sequence is CASSGQGPYEQYF. The CDR3 region has the DNA TGTGCCAGCAGCGGACAGGGGCCCTACGAGCAGTACTTC. The chain employs TRBV2 and TRBJ2-7, with TRBD1 matching over 9 bases. The CDR3 is 13 amino acids. Germline V gives CDR1 SNHLY, CDR2 FYNNEI. Losses at the gene ends were 6 bases for V and 2 bases for J; bases not matched to a gene: 2.